This record concerns one T cell receptor (beta chain) sequence. The data derive from a study of blood T cell repertoires in COVID-19. Study as a whole: From the United States, Italy and Spain came samples of acute and convalescent COVID-19. T cells, B-cell-depleted T cells, or PBMCs supplied cDNA or gDNA.

The authors' processing: Estimation of nucleated cell counts was performed using reference gene primer amplification. Profiled with immunoSEQ multiplex PCR; TCRdb holds only in-frame clones, not every one. Clone size and V and J calls were adopted from that table, with D and trimming inferred from the DNA. The sample holds some 530,000 clones, approximately 85% seen once. CDR3 size: 16 residues. The germline V gene has CDR1 LNHDA and CDR2 SQIVND (reference sequence). V was clipped by 3 bases and J by 9 bases; unmatched bases: 14. This TCR came from a human donor in a cohort sampled during active COVID-19. J is TRBJ1-1 and V is TRBV19, with 9 positions matching TRBD1. Sequencing was done on a sample of peripheral blood. DNA of the CDR3: TGTGCCAGTAGTATTGGGGCCCCGGGACAGGGACACAAAGCTTTCTTT. This encodes CASSIGAPGQGHKAFF.